One and the same sample provided the 8 T cell receptor beta chains below, sequenced in a study of CD8 T cells in ankylosing spondylitis. MiXCR, run by TCRdb on the 5' RACE reads, gives a single entry per CDR3 protein. The sample contains roughly 230,000 distinct CDR3 sequences, over 15% of which appear only once. Sequenced input: blood, either unsorted or a sorted T cell fraction (not recorded which). All receptors derive from a male donor with ankylosing spondylitis or in good health (not recorded which).

J is TRBJ1-4 and V is TRBV7-8; D remains ambiguous. Trimming removed 5 bases at V and 5 bases at J, with 15 bases between. The CDR3 is made up of 15 amino acids. The germline V gene encodes CDR1 SGHVS and CDR2 FQNEAQ. CDR3 DNA: TGTGCCAGCAGCACCCCGGGTTCAGCGAATGAAAAACTGTTTTTT. Translated, it gives CASSTPGSANEKLFF.

This clonotype was observed many times. The genes are TRBV12-3 or TRBV12-4 and TRBJ2-3; D tentatively reads TRBD1 or TRBD2 (5 bases each). The CDR3 has 14 amino acids. Trimming removed 0 bases at V and 1 base at J, with 5 bases between. As DNA, the CDR3 is TGTGCCAGCAGTTTAGCGGGACGCACAGATACGCAGTATTTT. Residues: CASSLAGRTDTQYF.

The sample holds a few counts of this clonotype. The chain has TRBV12-3 or TRBV12-4 and TRBJ2-3, with D possibly being TRBD1 (6 bases). This CDR3 region has 13 residues. V was pared by 4 bases and J by 2 bases, with 7 bases between. CDR3 nucleotides: TGTGCCAGCAGTTGGGACAACACAGATACGCAGTATTTT. It translates to CASSWDNTDTQYF.

The CDR3 loop is CASSLAGTGMNIQYF. The CDR3 bases are TGTGCCAGCAGCTTGGCCGGGACAGGGATGAACATTCAGTACTTC. V and J are TRBV5-4 and TRBJ2-4; TRBD1 matches at 9 bases. CDR3 length: 15 residues. With V trimmed by 0 bases and J by 7 bases, 5 bases remained unmatched. Germline V CDR1 and CDR2: SGHNT, YYREEE (reference sequence).

The chain combines TRBV4-1 with TRBJ2-3; D may be TRBD2 (5 bases). Germline V gene lookup returns CDR1 MGHRA and CDR2 YSYEKL. This CDR3 contains 17 residues. The germline V and J ends were trimmed by 1 base and 2 bases, with 16 bases remaining between them. For the CDR3, the DNA is TGCGCCAGCAGCCAAGGACCCTACTCGCGGGTCACAGATACGCAGTATTTT. Protein sequence: CASSQGPYSRVTDTQYF.

V and J are TRBV7-2 and TRBJ2-3, with 11 bases identical to TRBD2. The germline gives CDR1 SGHTA, CDR2 FQGNSA. The CDR3 runs to 18 residues. J gave up 2 bases and V 1 base, and 8 bases lay outside the gene matches. The CDR3 nucleotides read TGTGCCAGCAGCTTAGGGCTAGCGGGAGGACCGGTCACAGATACGCAGTATTTT. Encoded protein: CASSLGLAGGPVTDTQYF.

This clonotype appeared many times. The J gene is TRBJ2-7, the V gene TRBV5-6, with 8 bases fitting TRBD1. This CDR3 has 15 residues. The ends lost 3 bases at V and 0 bases at J; junction bases unmatched: 5. CDR1 is SGHDT and CDR2 is YYEEEE in the germline V gene. CDR3 bases: TGTGCCAGCAGCTGGGGTGGGACAGGCTCCTACGAGCAGTACTTC. The encoded protein is CASSWGGTGSYEQYF.

The V call is TRBV4-1, the J call TRBJ2-5, with a weak D call TRBD2 (6 bases). Germline V gene sequence: CDR1 MGHRA, CDR2 YSYEKL. Trimming cost V 6 bases and J 0 bases, with 17 bases left between them. The CDR3 is made up of 16 amino acids. CDR3 protein: CASSHQNRGDQETQYF. In nucleotides, the CDR3 is TGCGCCAGCAGTCACCAGAACCGCGGGGACCAAGAGACCCAGTACTTC.